This T cell receptor (beta chain) is drawn from a study of cytomegalovirus exposure and HLA in healthy donors. V shed 0 bases and J shed 2 bases, with 9 bases lying between them. Germline CDR1 and CDR2: SGHNT and YYREEE (reference sequence). The CDR3 loop spans 14 amino acids. The PCR was carried out with 60 Vbeta primers and 13 Jbeta primers. The data were produced by immunoSEQ multiplex PCR, yet TCRdb's version contains in-frame clones alone and is incomplete. The sample holds about 67,000 clones. The chain has TRBV5-4 and TRBJ2-7; possibly TRBD2 for D (6 bases). The TCR originated in a man aged 30 to 45 in good health and CMV-seropositive. The sample comprised PBMCs. The CDR3 nucleotides read TGTGCCAGCAGCTTGGAATGGGGGGCCTACGAGCAGTACTTC. Translated: CASSLEWGAYEQYF.